This TCR beta chain was sequenced in a study of beta chain features in type 1 diabetes. Study information: All samples combined gave just under 110 million sorted cells for examination. Study conclusions and caveats: All four CD4+ subsets from Type 1 diabetes patients carried moderately but significantly shorter TCRB CDR3s.

Expressed TCRB transcripts were sequenced because the entire RNA isolate underwent reverse transcription. About 3.5 million reads, on average, came from each naive, central memory and regulatory T cell sample. Generated by immunoSEQ multiplex PCR, the TCRdb table keeps only in-frame clones and is missing some. Of about 340,000 clones listed, 13% are singletons. The CDR3 consists of 13 residues. Germline V gene data show CDR1 as LNHDA and CDR2 as SQIVND (reference sequence). V was pared by 3 bases and J by 4 bases, with 6 bases between. Comments on this clone: The antigen is undetermined.

The sequence derives from a woman younger than 30 with type 1 diabetes. The sample was naive CD4+ T cells from blood. This chain joins TRBV19 and TRBJ2-2, with D maybe TRBD2 (6 bases). CDR3 DNA sequence: TGTGCCAGTAGTATGGGGGGCACCGGGGAGCTGTTTTTT. Its protein is CASSMGGTGELFF.